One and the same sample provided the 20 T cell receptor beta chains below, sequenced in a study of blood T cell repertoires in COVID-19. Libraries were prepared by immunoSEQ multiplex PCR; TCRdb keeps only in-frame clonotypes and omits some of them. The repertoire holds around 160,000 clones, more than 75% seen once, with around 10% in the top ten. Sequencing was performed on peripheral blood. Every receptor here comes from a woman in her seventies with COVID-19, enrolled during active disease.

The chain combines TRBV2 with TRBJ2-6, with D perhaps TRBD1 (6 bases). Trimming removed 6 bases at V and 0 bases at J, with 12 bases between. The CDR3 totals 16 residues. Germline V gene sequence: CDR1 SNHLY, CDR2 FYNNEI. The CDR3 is CASSPGQSSGANVLTF. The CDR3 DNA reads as TGTGCCAGCAGCCCCGGACAGTCCTCTGGGGCCAACGTCCTGACTTTC.

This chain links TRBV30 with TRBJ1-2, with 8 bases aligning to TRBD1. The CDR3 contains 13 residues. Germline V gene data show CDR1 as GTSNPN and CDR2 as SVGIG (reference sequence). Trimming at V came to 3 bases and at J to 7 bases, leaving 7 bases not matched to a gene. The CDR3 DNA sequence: TGTGCCTGGAGGGAATTGACAGGGGCTGGCTACACCTTC. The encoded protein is CAWRELTGAGYTF.

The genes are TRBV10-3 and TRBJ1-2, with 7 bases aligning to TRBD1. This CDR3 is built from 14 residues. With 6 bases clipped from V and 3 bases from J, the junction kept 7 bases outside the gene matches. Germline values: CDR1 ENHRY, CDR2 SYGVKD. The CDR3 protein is CAIRLGTEDYGYTF. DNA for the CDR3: TGTGCCATCAGATTAGGGACAGAAGACTATGGCTACACCTTC.

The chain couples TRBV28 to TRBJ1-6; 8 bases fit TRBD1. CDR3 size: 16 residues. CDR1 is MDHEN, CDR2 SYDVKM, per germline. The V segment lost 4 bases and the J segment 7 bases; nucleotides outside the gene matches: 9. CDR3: CASSSRRGLWNSPLHF. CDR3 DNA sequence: TGTGCCAGCAGTTCCCGCAGGGGGCTATGGAATTCACCCCTCCACTTT.

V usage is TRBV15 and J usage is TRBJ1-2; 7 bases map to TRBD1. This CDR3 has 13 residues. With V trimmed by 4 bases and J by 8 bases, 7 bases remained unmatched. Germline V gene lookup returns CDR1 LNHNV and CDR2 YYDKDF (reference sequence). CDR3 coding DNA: TGTGCCACCAGCACCCAGACAGGGAAAGGCTACACCTTC. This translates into CATSTQTGKGYTF.

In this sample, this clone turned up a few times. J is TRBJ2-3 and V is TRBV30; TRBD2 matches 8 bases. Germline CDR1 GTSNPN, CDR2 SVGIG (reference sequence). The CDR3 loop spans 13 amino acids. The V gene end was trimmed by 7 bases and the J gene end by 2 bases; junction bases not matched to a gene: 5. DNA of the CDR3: TGTGCCTATGAGCGGGGGAACACAGATACGCAGTATTTT. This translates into CAYERGNTDTQYF.

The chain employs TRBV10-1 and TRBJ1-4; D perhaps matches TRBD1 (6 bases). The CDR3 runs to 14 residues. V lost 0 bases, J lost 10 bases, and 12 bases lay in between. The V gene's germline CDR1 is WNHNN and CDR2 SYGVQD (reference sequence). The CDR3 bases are TGCGCCAGCAGTGAGTCGGGGACAAAAGGAAAACTGTTTTTT. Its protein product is CASSESGTKGKLFF.

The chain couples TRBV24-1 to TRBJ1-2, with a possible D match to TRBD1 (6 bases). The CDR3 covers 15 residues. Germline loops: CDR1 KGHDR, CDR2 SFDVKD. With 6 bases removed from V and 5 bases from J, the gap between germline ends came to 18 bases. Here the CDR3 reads CATSTAGAYEYGYTF. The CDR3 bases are TGTGCCACCAGTACTGCGGGGGCATACGAGTATGGCTACACCTTC.

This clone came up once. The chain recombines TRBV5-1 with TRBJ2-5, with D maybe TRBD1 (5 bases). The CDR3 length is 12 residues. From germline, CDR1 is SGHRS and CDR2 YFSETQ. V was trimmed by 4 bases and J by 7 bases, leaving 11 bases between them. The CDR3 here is CASSLPRGTQYF. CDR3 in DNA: TGCGCCAGCAGCCTGCCTAGGGGGACCCAGTACTTC.

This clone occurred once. The CDR3 DNA sequence: TGTGCCAGCAGCGTGGGTGAAACAGGGTACAATGAGCAGTTCTTC. Translating gives CASSVGETGYNEQFF. The gene calls are TRBV7-9 and TRBJ2-1; weak D call: TRBD1 (6 bases). This CDR3 region has 15 residues. CDR1 is SEHNR and CDR2 is FQNEAQ in the germline V gene (reference sequence). The V end lost 5 bases, the J end lost 4 bases, and 15 bases lay between the germline ends.

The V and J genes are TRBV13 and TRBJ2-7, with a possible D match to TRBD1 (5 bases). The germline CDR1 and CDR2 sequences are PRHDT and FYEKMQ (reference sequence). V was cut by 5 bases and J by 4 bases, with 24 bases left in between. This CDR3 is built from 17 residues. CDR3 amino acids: CASSPSPQGRSFYEQYF. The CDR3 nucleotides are TGTGCCAGCAGCCCGTCCCCCCAGGGCCGATCGTTTTACGAGCAGTACTTC.

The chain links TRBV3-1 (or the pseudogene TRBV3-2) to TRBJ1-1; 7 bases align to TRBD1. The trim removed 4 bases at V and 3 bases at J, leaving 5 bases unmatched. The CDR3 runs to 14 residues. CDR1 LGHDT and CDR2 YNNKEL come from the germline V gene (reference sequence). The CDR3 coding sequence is TGTGCCAGCAGCCGAAGGGGGCATGACACTGAAGCTTTCTTT. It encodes CASSRRGHDTEAFF.

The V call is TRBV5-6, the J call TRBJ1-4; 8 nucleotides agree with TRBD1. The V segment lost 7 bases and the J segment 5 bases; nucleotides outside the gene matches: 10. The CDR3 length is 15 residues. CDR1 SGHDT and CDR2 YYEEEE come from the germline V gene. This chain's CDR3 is CASLNIGQGNEKLFF. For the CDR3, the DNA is TGTGCCAGCCTGAATATAGGACAGGGAAATGAAAAACTGTTTTTT.

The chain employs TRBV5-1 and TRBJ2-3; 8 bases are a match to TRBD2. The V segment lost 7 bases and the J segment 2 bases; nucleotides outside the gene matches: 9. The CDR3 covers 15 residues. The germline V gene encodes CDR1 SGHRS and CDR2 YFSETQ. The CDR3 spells CASGRGGTPTDTQYF. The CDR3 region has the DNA TGCGCCAGCGGCCGCGGGGGGACACCCACAGATACGCAGTATTTT. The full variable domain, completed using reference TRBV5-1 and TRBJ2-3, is KAGVTQTPRYLIKTRGQQVTLSCSPISGHRSVSWYQQTPGQGLQFLFEYFSETQRNKGNFPGRFSGRQFSNSRSEMNVSTLELGDSALYLCASGRGGTPTDTQYFGPGTRLTVL.

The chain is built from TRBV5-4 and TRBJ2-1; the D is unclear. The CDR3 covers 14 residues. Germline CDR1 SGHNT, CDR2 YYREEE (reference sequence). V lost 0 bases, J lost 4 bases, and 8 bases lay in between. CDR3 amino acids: CASSLGQAYNEQFF. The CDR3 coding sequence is TGTGCCAGCAGCTTGGGGCAGGCGTACAATGAGCAGTTCTTC.

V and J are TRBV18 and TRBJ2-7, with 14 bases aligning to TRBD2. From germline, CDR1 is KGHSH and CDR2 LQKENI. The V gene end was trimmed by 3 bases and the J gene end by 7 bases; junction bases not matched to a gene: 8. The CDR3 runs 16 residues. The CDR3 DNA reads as TGTGCCAGCTCACCCCCCGGACTAGCGGGGGGAGTAGAGCAGTACTTC. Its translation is CASSPPGLAGGVEQYF.

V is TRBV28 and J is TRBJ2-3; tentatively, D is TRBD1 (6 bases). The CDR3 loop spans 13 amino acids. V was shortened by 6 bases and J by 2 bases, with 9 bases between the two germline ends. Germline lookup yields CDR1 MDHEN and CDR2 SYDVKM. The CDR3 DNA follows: TGTGCCAGCAGGGACAGCAACACAGATACGCAGTATTTT. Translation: CASRDSNTDTQYF.

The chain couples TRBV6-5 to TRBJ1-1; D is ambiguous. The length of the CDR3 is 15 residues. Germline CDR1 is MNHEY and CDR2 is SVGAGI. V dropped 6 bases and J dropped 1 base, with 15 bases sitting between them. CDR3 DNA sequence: TGTGCCAGCAGCTCAAGCGAGCGGGGGAACACTGAAGCTTTCTTT. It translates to CASSSSERGNTEAFF.

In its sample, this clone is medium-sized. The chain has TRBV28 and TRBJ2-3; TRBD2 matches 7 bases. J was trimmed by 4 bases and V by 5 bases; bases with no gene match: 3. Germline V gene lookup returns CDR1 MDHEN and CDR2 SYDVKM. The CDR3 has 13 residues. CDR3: CASSAGDPDTQYF. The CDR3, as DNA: TGTGCCAGCAGTGCGGGGGACCCAGATACGCAGTATTTT. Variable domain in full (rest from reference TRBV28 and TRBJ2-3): DVKVTQSSRYLVKRTGEKVFLECVQDMDHENMFWYRQDPGLGLRLIYFSYDVKMKEKGDIPEGYSVSREKKERFSLILESASTNQTSMYLCASSAGDPDTQYFGPGTRLTVL.

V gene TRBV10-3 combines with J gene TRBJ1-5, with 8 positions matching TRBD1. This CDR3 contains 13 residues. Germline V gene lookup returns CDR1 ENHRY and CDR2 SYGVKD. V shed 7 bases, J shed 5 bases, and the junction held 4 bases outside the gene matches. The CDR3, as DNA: TGTGCCATCACCTCGGACAGGGATCAGCCCCAGCATTTT. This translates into CAITSDRDQPQHF.